The rows below give T cell receptor beta chains drawn from one sample of a study of blood T cell repertoires in COVID-19. Profiling relied on immunoSEQ multiplex PCR, and the TCRdb table lists in-frame clones only, not all of them. The sample lists just under 250,000 clones, around 89% occurring once. Sequenced sample: PBMCs or T cells enriched from blood (not recorded which). All receptors come from a woman in her twenties or thirties who had recovered from COVID-19. Each CDR3 is given with its conserved first and last residue. Each record gives: CDR3 protein, CDR3 DNA, D gene, clone size, J gene, V gene. A D gene is named only where the DNA matches it firmly. Clone size is stated in some rows and not others, as once, few, many or a class when expanded.

CDR3: CASSPFGGTSGSIGSYNEQFF
DNA: TGTGCCAGCAGCCCCTTTGGGGGGACTAGCGGGAGTATAGGGTCCTACAATGAGCAGTTCTTC
D: TRBD2
size: .
J: TRBJ2-1
V: TRBV3-1/TRBV3-2

CDR3: CASSHPGLADTQYF
DNA: TGTGCCAGCAGCCACCCCGGACTAGCAGATACGCAGTATTTT
D: TRBD2
size: once
J: TRBJ2-3
V: TRBV3-1/TRBV3-2

CDR3: CAWSDRQGTNEKLFF
DNA: TGTGCCTGGAGTGATCGACAGGGTACTAATGAAAAACTGTTTTTT
D: TRBD1
size: .
J: TRBJ1-4
V: TRBV30

CDR3: CASSIDSGSNQPQHF
DNA: TGTGCCAGTAGTATAGACTCAGGTAGCAATCAGCCCCAGCATTTT
D: .
size: once
J: TRBJ1-5
V: TRBV19

CDR3: CAWDRGLYAFF
DNA: TGTGCCTGGGACAGGGGGTTATACGCTTTCTTT
D: TRBD1
size: .
J: TRBJ1-1
V: TRBV30

CDR3: CASSSPGVRYNEQFF
DNA: TGTGCCAGCAGTTCTCCCGGGGTCAGGTACAATGAGCAGTTCTTC
D: .
size: .
J: TRBJ2-1
V: TRBV28

CDR3: CASSFGGARGYTF
DNA: TGTGCCAGCAGTTTTGGGGGGGCGCGAGGCTACACCTTC
D: .
size: .
J: TRBJ1-2
V: TRBV28

CDR3: CASLPRDYTEAFF
DNA: TGTGCCAGCCTCCCCAGGGACTACACTGAAGCTTTCTTT
D: .
size: .
J: TRBJ1-1
V: TRBV12-3/TRBV12-4

CDR3: CASSIKDRGADTQYF
DNA: TGTGCCAGCAGCATCAAGGACAGGGGTGCAGATACGCAGTATTTT
D: TRBD1
size: .
J: TRBJ2-3
V: TRBV27

CDR3: CASSILASRDSFYEQYF
DNA: TGTGCCAGTAGTATACTAGCCAGCCGGGACAGCTTCTACGAGCAGTACTTC
D: TRBD1
size: .
J: TRBJ2-7
V: TRBV19

CDR3: CASRLAGGALYGYTF
DNA: TGTGCCAGCAGACTCGCAGGGGGCGCCCTCTATGGCTACACCTTC
D: TRBD1
size: .
J: TRBJ1-2
V: TRBV2

CDR3: CASNDPGGNTEAFF
DNA: TGTGCCAGTAACGATCCGGGTGGGAACACTGAAGCTTTCTTT
D: .
size: .
J: TRBJ1-1
V: TRBV19

CDR3: CASSSSGGIYEQYF
DNA: TGTGCCAGTAGTTCTAGCGGGGGCATCTACGAGCAGTACTTC
D: TRBD2
size: .
J: TRBJ2-7
V: TRBV19

CDR3: CASSLDRGASGYTF
DNA: TGTGCCAGCAGCCTGGACAGGGGGGCGTCTGGCTACACCTTC
D: TRBD1
size: .
J: TRBJ1-2
V: TRBV5-6

CDR3: CASTTRTGGWNTIYF
DNA: TGTGCCAGCACCACCAGGACAGGGGGCTGGAACACCATATATTTT
D: TRBD1
size: .
J: TRBJ1-3
V: TRBV28

CDR3: CASISGTHTEAFF
DNA: TGTGCCAGCATCAGCGGGACGCACACTGAAGCTTTCTTT
D: .
size: .
J: TRBJ1-1
V: TRBV28

CDR3: CASSHGTSGTETQYF
DNA: TGTGCCAGCAGCCACGGGACTAGCGGGACTGAGACCCAGTACTTC
D: TRBD2
size: .
J: TRBJ2-5
V: TRBV11-2

CDR3: CASSYETSFNEQFF
DNA: TGTGCCAGCAGCTACGAGACTAGCTTCAATGAGCAGTTCTTC
D: TRBD2
size: .
J: TRBJ2-1
V: TRBV5-4

CDR3: CASSNPDRNQPQHF
DNA: TGTGCCAGTAGTAACCCGGACAGAAATCAGCCCCAGCATTTT
D: .
size: few
J: TRBJ1-5
V: TRBV19

CDR3: CASSVGQNYEQYF
DNA: TGCGCCAGCAGTGTGGGGCAGAACTACGAGCAGTACTTC
D: .
size: .
J: TRBJ2-7
V: TRBV10-2

CDR3: CATSKGTDYGYTF
DNA: TGTGCCACCAGCAAGGGGACAGACTATGGCTACACCTTC
D: TRBD1
size: .
J: TRBJ1-2
V: TRBV15

CDR3: CASSLKWWGTDNEQFF
DNA: TGTGCCAGCAGCTTAAAATGGTGGGGGACTGACAATGAGCAGTTCTTC
D: .
size: .
J: TRBJ2-1
V: TRBV7-8

CDR3: CAWSPTGGARYNEQFF
DNA: TGTGCCTGGAGCCCCACAGGGGGCGCGAGGTACAATGAGCAGTTCTTC
D: TRBD1
size: .
J: TRBJ2-1
V: TRBV30

CDR3: CAIRKNLLRQGHYGYTF
DNA: TGTGCCATCAGAAAAAATTTACTTCGACAGGGACACTATGGCTACACCTTC
D: TRBD1
size: .
J: TRBJ1-2
V: TRBV10-3

CDR3: CASSRRDRGSEQYF
DNA: TGTGCCAGCAGCCGCCGGGACAGGGGTAGCGAGCAGTACTTC
D: TRBD1
size: .
J: TRBJ2-7
V: TRBV7-9

CDR3: CASSPRQNTEAFF
DNA: TGTGCCAGCTCACCTAGACAGAACACTGAAGCTTTCTTT
D: .
size: .
J: TRBJ1-1
V: TRBV18

CDR3: CASGQTSTDTQYF
DNA: TGTGCCAGCGGGCAAACAAGCACAGATACGCAGTATTTT
D: .
size: .
J: TRBJ2-3
V: TRBV2

CDR3: CASSSDPGLNYGYTF
DNA: TGTGCCAGTAGTTCGGACCCCGGACTGAACTATGGCTACACCTTC
D: .
size: .
J: TRBJ1-2
V: TRBV19

CDR3: CASSQDRGTYEQYF
DNA: TGCGCCAGCAGCCAAGATCGGGGAACCTACGAGCAGTACTTC
D: .
size: .
J: TRBJ2-7
V: TRBV4-3

CDR3: CASSQGLRGTEAFF
DNA: TGTGCCAGCAGCCAAGGACTGAGGGGGACTGAAGCTTTCTTT
D: .
size: .
J: TRBJ1-1
V: TRBV3-1/TRBV3-2

CDR3: CASSVAGALSGANVLTF
DNA: TGTGCCAGCAGTGTAGCAGGGGCCCTCTCTGGGGCCAACGTCCTGACTTTC
D: .
size: once
J: TRBJ2-6
V: TRBV6-1

CDR3: CASSFSRGETQYF
DNA: TGTGCCAGCAGCTTTTCTCGGGGGGAGACCCAGTACTTC
D: .
size: .
J: TRBJ2-5
V: TRBV7-3

CDR3: CASSLVGRADGYTF
DNA: TGTGCCAGCAGCTTGGTTGGCAGGGCCGATGGCTACACCTTC
D: .
size: .
J: TRBJ1-2
V: TRBV7-8

CDR3: CASSVAPTGSYEQYF
DNA: TGTGCCAGCAGCGTAGCCCCGACAGGCTCCTACGAGCAGTACTTC
D: .
size: .
J: TRBJ2-7
V: TRBV9

CDR3: CAWDAGFRGQPQHF
DNA: TGTGCCTGGGACGCCGGATTCCGAGGACAGCCCCAGCATTTT
D: .
size: .
J: TRBJ1-5
V: TRBV30

CDR3: CASSLDPGEPQHF
DNA: TGTGCCAGCAGCTTAGACCCGGGGGAGCCCCAGCATTTT
D: .
size: .
J: TRBJ1-5
V: TRBV11-2

CDR3: CASSSTGRGGYTF
DNA: TGTGCCAGCAGTTCAACAGGGAGAGGTGGCTACACCTTC
D: .
size: .
J: TRBJ1-2
V: TRBV27

CDR3: CASSLNRGRNSEAFF
DNA: TGTGCCAGCAGCTTAAACAGGGGGCGAAACAGTGAAGCTTTCTTT
D: TRBD1
size: .
J: TRBJ1-1
V: TRBV11-2

CDR3: CAWSVGRGFNQPQHF
DNA: TGTGCCTGGAGTGTAGGCCGCGGATTCAATCAGCCCCAGCATTTT
D: .
size: .
J: TRBJ1-5
V: TRBV30

CDR3: CASSQEASGAYEQYF
DNA: TGCGCCAGCAGCCAAGAGGCTAGCGGGGCATACGAGCAGTACTTC
D: TRBD2
size: .
J: TRBJ2-7
V: TRBV4-3

CDR3: CASSLQGPRQPSNQPQHF
DNA: TGTGCCAGCAGTTTACAGGGTCCACGCCAACCTAGCAATCAGCCCCAGCATTTT
D: .
size: .
J: TRBJ1-5
V: TRBV7-2

CDR3: CASSPGLRNEKLFF
DNA: TGTGCCAGCAGCCCCGGTTTGAGGAATGAAAAACTGTTTTTT
D: .
size: .
J: TRBJ1-4
V: TRBV7-8

CDR3: CASSSGGIYGYTF
DNA: TGCGCCAGCAGCTCAGGAGGAATCTATGGCTACACCTTC
D: .
size: .
J: TRBJ1-2
V: TRBV4-3